This T cell receptor beta chain is drawn from a study of blood T cell repertoires in COVID-19. Study details: Spain, Italy and the United States supplied samples that represented acute and convalescent COVID-19. In each case, the material was cDNA or gDNA derived from T cells, B-cell-depleted T cells, or PBMCs.

This table comes from immunoSEQ multiplex PCR, and its TCRdb copy is limited to in-frame clones, with some not included. The sample has more than 400,000 clones; 70% to 90% are singletons. Sequenced: peripheral blood. This TCR was sampled from a human donor in a cohort sampled during active COVID-19.

CDR3 sequence: CATSDFSGTVETQYF. In DNA form, the CDR3 reads TGTGCCACCAGTGATTTCTCGGGGACAGTAGAGACCCAGTACTTC. The chain employs TRBV24-1 and TRBJ2-5; TRBD1 agrees at 7 bases. The CDR3 covers 15 residues. V lost 1 base to trimming and J lost 4 bases; unmatched junction nucleotides: 5. CDR1 and CDR2 from the germline V gene are KGHDR and SFDVKD.